The T cell receptor beta chain under discussion was sequenced for a study of T cells in Graves' hyperthyroidism and ophthalmopathy. V lost 6 bases, J lost 2 bases, and 9 bases lay in between. Germline CDR1 MNHNS, CDR2 SASEGT. The CDR3 extends over 13 amino acids. RNA transcripts were the template for amplifying TCR beta CDR3 regions. First-round RT-PCR of the TCR CDR3 relied on the HTBI primer set. Using its own MiXCR run on the multiplex PCR reads, TCRdb lists one record per CDR3 protein. Here the sample spans about 640,000 distinct CDR3 sequences, about a fifth being singletons. The sequencing input was blood. This clonotype was obtained from a man aged 25 to 40 with Graves' ophthalmopathy. This chain uses TRBV6-1 with TRBJ2-3; the D gene is possibly TRBD2 (5 bases). The CDR3 nucleotides read TGTGCCAGCAGGACGGACTTCACAGATACGCAGTATTTT. Its translation: CASRTDFTDTQYF.